Each of the 6 T cell receptor beta chains below was sequenced from the same sample in a study of beta chain features in type 1 diabetes. Sequenced material consisted of expressed TCRB transcripts (all of the isolated RNA was reverse transcribed). Data came from immunoSEQ multiplex PCR; TCRdb stores just in-frame clones and leaves some out. The profile shows 810,000 or so clones, 15% to 20% of them singletons. The sequencing input was naive CD4+ T cells from blood. The receptors were gathered from a woman in her late teens or twenties in good health.

This clone was observed a handful of times. The rearrangement joins TRBV15 to TRBJ1-4; unclear D gene. CDR3 size: 15 residues. Germline V lookup: CDR1 LNHNV, CDR2 YYDKDF (reference sequence). Trimming took off 5 bases at V and 0 bases at J, with 10 bases between the two ends. The CDR3 DNA reads as TGTGCCACCAGCCCAACACTCACAACTAATGAAAAACTGTTTTTT. Its protein is CATSPTLTTNEKLFF.

The chain recombines TRBV10-3 with TRBJ2-1; 7 bases fit TRBD2. Germline V gene sequence: CDR1 ENHRY, CDR2 SYGVKD. CDR3 length equals 13 residues. The ends lost 4 bases at V and 5 bases at J; junction bases unmatched: 2. The CDR3 reads CAISGGGNNEQFF. The CDR3 region has the DNA TGTGCCATCAGTGGCGGGGGAAACAATGAGCAGTTCTTC.

This clone was counted only a few times. V and J are TRBV28 and TRBJ2-1; D is perhaps TRBD1 (6 bases). Germline CDR1 is MDHEN and CDR2 is SYDVKM. This CDR3 is built from 15 residues. Between the trimmed V and J ends, which lost 4 bases and 3 bases, there was a span of 13 bases. In DNA form, the CDR3 reads TGTGCCAGCAGTTCTCTGGACAGTCTCTACAATGAGCAGTTCTTC. Amino acid sequence: CASSSLDSLYNEQFF.

As concerns this clone: This sample includes further DNA sequences coding for the same CDR3. As DNA, the CDR3 is TGCGCCAGCAGCCAAGCAGGGACTGGGGCCAACGTCCTGACTTTC. It codes for CASSQAGTGANVLTF. This chain joins TRBV4-3 and TRBJ2-6; tentative D call: TRBD1 (5 bases). Trimming cost V 1 base and J 2 bases, with 6 bases left between them. CDR3 length equals 15 residues. Germline V lookup: CDR1 LGHNA, CDR2 YSLEER.

This clone was seen a few times. The chain uses TRBV5-1 and TRBJ1-1; the match to TRBD1 covers 8 bases. The CDR3 totals 13 residues. The V segment lost 5 bases and the J segment 1 base; nucleotides outside the gene matches: 1. Germline values: CDR1 SGHRS, CDR2 YFSETQ. CDR3 loop: CASRQGENTEAFF. The CDR3 DNA sequence: TGCGCCAGCAGACAGGGGGAGAACACTGAAGCTTTCTTT.

This clone came up a few times. This rearrangement joins TRBV7-2 to TRBJ2-5; the D is unclear. The CDR3 has 14 residues. Trimming cost V 5 bases and J 2 bases, with 12 bases left between them. Germline loops: CDR1 SGHTA, CDR2 FQGNSA. CDR3 sequence (DNA): TGTGCCAGCAGCACTCGGATAATACAAGAGACCCAGTACTTC. It is translated as CASSTRIIQETQYF.